This TCR beta chain was recorded in a study of blood T cell repertoires in COVID-19. Per the original methods: Scientists estimated how many nucleated cells there were by amplifying reference gene primers. Assay: immunoSEQ multiplex PCR; the TCRdb copy retains only in-frame clones and omits some. Clonal size and the V and J genes are those of that table, whereas D and trimming came from the DNA. Among about 95,000 clones listed, about four fifths were seen once. This CDR3 contains 14 residues. Germline CDR1 reads SNHLY; CDR2 reads FYNNEI. Trimming removed 6 bases from V and 5 bases from J; junction bases left unmatched: 3.

Sequencing input: peripheral blood. The origin of this receptor is an older man with COVID-19, enrolled during active disease. The genes are TRBV2 and TRBJ1-4; 10 bases match TRBD1. The CDR3 spells CASSGQGENEKLFF. The CDR3 nucleotides read TGTGCCAGCAGCGGACAGGGGGAAAATGAAAAACTGTTTTTT. Full variable domain (missing parts from reference TRBV2 and TRBJ1-4): EPEVTQTPSHQVTQMGQEVILRCVPISNHLYFYWYRQILGQKVEFLVSFYNNEISEKSEIFDDQFSVERPDGSNFTLKIRSTKLEDSAMYFCASSGQGENEKLFFGSGTQLSVL.